These T cell receptor beta chains were read from a single sample in a study of blood T cell repertoires in COVID-19. Profiled with immunoSEQ multiplex PCR; TCRdb holds only in-frame clones, not every one. The sample contains 250,000 or so clones, roughly 77% of which appear only once. The material sequenced was peripheral blood. These receptors were collected from an elderly woman with acute or convalescent COVID-19. Both conserved end residues are part of each CDR3. A D gene is named only where the DNA matches it firmly. For some rows the clone size is stated as once, few or many, or as a class when expanded; others skip it.

d_call j_call v_call clone_size cdr3_nt cdr3_aa
TRBD1 TRBJ1-5 TRBV30 NA TGTGCCTGGAGTGGACAGGGAGGTCAGCCCCAGCATTTT CAWSGQGGQPQHF
NA TRBJ1-1 TRBV6-5 NA TGTGCCAGCAGTCTCCCCGGCGGCCTGAACACTGAAGCTTTCTTT CASSLPGGLNTEAFF
NA TRBJ1-4 TRBV5-1 NA TGCGCCAGCAGCTTAGGTTCGGGTCTCGGGAGCGAAAAACTGTTTTTT CASSLGSGLGSEKLFF
NA TRBJ2-1 TRBV10-1 NA TGCGCCAGCAGCCTGATGGTACTAGGGCAGTTCTTC CASSLMVLGQFF
NA TRBJ1-1 TRBV9 NA TGTGCCAGCAGCGTAGGGGGAGGCGTAGTCACTGAAGCTTTCTTT CASSVGGGVVTEAFF
NA TRBJ2-2 TRBV6-5 NA TGTGCCAGCAGTTACCGCAGGACTATGCCCGGGGAGCTGTTTTTT CASSYRRTMPGELFF
NA TRBJ2-2 TRBV28 NA TGTGCCAGCAGTTTCCAGGGGTTCGCGAACACCGGGGAGCTGTTTTTT CASSFQGFANTGELFF
TRBD1 TRBJ1-2 TRBV2 few TGTGCCAGCAGTGGACAGGGTTTAGATGGCTACACCTTC CASSGQGLDGYTF
TRBD1 TRBJ2-3 TRBV5-1 few TGCGCCAGCAGCTTGGGGACAGGGTTGGGCACAGATACGCAGTATTTT CASSLGTGLGTDTQYF
TRBD2 TRBJ2-7 TRBV29-1 NA TGCAGCGTCGGACTAGCGGGCGAGCAGTACTTC CSVGLAGEQYF
NA TRBJ1-1 TRBV19 few TGTGCCAGTAGTTCCGGTTGGACCCGAGGGACACCGACTGAAGCTTTCTTT CASSSGWTRGTPTEAFF
NA TRBJ2-1 TRBV5-1 few TGCGCCAGCAGCCGGCAGGGGACTACACCCTACAATGAGCAGTTCTTC CASSRQGTTPYNEQFF
TRBD2 TRBJ2-1 TRBV6-6 NA TGTGCCAGCAGTAGCGGGGGCGCCCCATACAATGAGCAGTTCTTC CASSSGGAPYNEQFF
NA TRBJ1-3 TRBV10-3 NA TGTGCCATCAGTGAGTCGGGAGTCTCTGGAAACACCATATATTTT CAISESGVSGNTIYF
NA TRBJ2-7 TRBV5-6 NA TGTGCCAGCAGCTTGTTGCAGTTAGCCTATTCCTACGAGCAGTACTTC CASSLLQLAYSYEQYF
NA TRBJ1-2 TRBV5-6 NA TGTGCCAGCAGCGTAAACAGGGCTGGCTACACCTTC CASSVNRAGYTF
TRBD2 TRBJ2-7 TRBV6-4 NA TGTGCCAGCATCACCCCGGGGACTAGCGGGTACGAGCAGTACTTC CASITPGTSGYEQYF
NA TRBJ2-7 TRBV19 NA TGTGCCAGTAGTATGTCCGGGGAACGGGAGCAGTACTTC CASSMSGEREQYF
NA TRBJ1-5 TRBV5-6 NA TGTGCCAGCAGCTTGGAGTTTCGGCAGGCCAATCAGCCCCAGCATTTT CASSLEFRQANQPQHF
NA TRBJ2-3 TRBV9 NA TGTGCCAGCAGCTACCCAGGGGGGCTCACAGATACGCAGTATTTT CASSYPGGLTDTQYF
NA TRBJ1-5 TRBV6-6 NA TGTGCCAGCAATCTTGAGGGGGTCCCGAGTGACCCCCAGCATTTT CASNLEGVPSDPQHF
NA TRBJ1-2 TRBV28 few TGTGCCAGCAGTTCTTACAGGGTAGAGGGCTACACCTTC CASSSYRVEGYTF
TRBD2 TRBJ2-3 TRBV4-1 NA TGCGCCAGCAGCCAAGGGGTAGCGGGGGGATTCACAGATACGCAGTATTTT CASSQGVAGGFTDTQYF
TRBD1 TRBJ2-2 TRBV2 NA TGTGCCAGCAGTCAGGGGGCAAGGACCGGGGAGCTGTTTTTT CASSQGARTGELFF
NA TRBJ1-1 TRBV29-1 NA TGCAGCGCCCGCCGCAGGGACACTGAAGCTTTCTTT CSARRRDTEAFF
NA TRBJ1-1 TRBV6-6 NA TGTGCCAGCAGTTCCCTGGGGCCGAACACTGAAGCTTTCTTT CASSSLGPNTEAFF
TRBD2 TRBJ2-3 TRBV5-4 NA TGTGCCAGCAGCTTGGGCGGGGGGACCCGCACAGATACGCAGTATTTT CASSLGGGTRTDTQYF
NA TRBJ2-3 TRBV6-6 once TGTGCCAGCAGAAGGACTATAAGCACAGATACGCAGTATTTT CASRRTISTDTQYF
NA TRBJ2-7 TRBV7-2 NA TGTGCCAGCAGCCCATATAGTGGGGCGGGGATCTACGAGCAGTACTTC CASSPYSGAGIYEQYF
TRBD1 TRBJ1-2 TRBV6-1 few TGTGCCAGCAGTGAAAGGAGACAGGGGGGCTATGGCTACACCTTC CASSERRQGGYGYTF
NA TRBJ2-3 TRBV7-3 few TGTGCCAGCAGCTTAAACTCCGTCTCGGATACGCAGTATTTT CASSLNSVSDTQYF
NA TRBJ1-3 TRBV29-1 NA TGCAGCGTTGAGAGCTCTGGAAACACCATATATTTT CSVESSGNTIYF
NA TRBJ1-1 TRBV5-8 NA TGTGCCAGCAGCTTGTACCGGGGGAGTACTGAAGCTTTCTTT CASSLYRGSTEAFF
TRBD2 TRBJ2-2 TRBV5-1 NA TGCGCCAGCAGCTTGCCCAGCGGGGGTCCGCACACCGGGGAGCTGTTTTTT CASSLPSGGPHTGELFF
NA TRBJ1-3 TRBV27 NA TGTGCCAGCAGTCCAGGGTGGTCTGGAAACACCATATATTTT CASSPGWSGNTIYF
NA TRBJ1-1 TRBV5-1 NA TGCGCCAGCAGCTTGTGGATAGTAGGCGGGGACACTGAAGCTTTCTTT CASSLWIVGGDTEAFF
NA TRBJ1-2 TRBV9 NA TGTGCCAGCAGCATGACGGGTTTCTATGGCTACACCTTC CASSMTGFYGYTF
TRBD2 TRBJ2-2 TRBV5-3 NA TGTGCCAGAAACGATTTATTAGCGGGAGGGGTCCTCGCGGAGCTGTTTTTT CARNDLLAGGVLAELFF
NA TRBJ2-1 TRBV10-1 NA TGCGCCAGCAGTGAGAGAGGGTCCCGCTACAATGAGCAGTTCTTC CASSERGSRYNEQFF
NA TRBJ2-2 TRBV21-1 once TGTGCCAGCAGCAAAGTAACTGGACACCCCACCGGGGAGCTGTTTTTT CASSKVTGHPTGELFF